This T cell receptor beta chain was profiled in a study of blood T cell repertoires in COVID-19. Looking at the study overall: Both acute and convalescent COVID-19 samples were obtained from the United States, Italy and Spain. PBMCs, B-cell-depleted T cells, or T cells provided the cDNA or gDNA that made up the material.

Individuals drawn from approximately 22 US areas were roughly 18 to 95 years old. Authors' methods: Amplification with reference gene primers provided the estimates of nucleated cell counts. The assay was immunoSEQ multiplex PCR, and TCRdb's table has in-frame clones only and misses some. That table is the source of V, J and clone size, and D and trimming were worked out from the DNA. The data show 350,000 to 450,000 clones, roughly four fifths seen once. This clone was counted only a few times. V trimming: 3 bases; J trimming: 5 bases; junction bases outside the gene matches: 5. Germline V CDR1 and CDR2: SGHNT, YYREEE (reference sequence). The CDR3 has 14 residues.

Sequenced: PBMCs or T cells enriched from blood (not recorded which). This receptor was taken from a woman between 50 and 59 years old who had recovered from COVID-19. The V call is TRBV5-4, the J call TRBJ1-2, with TRBD1 matching 9 bases. The CDR3 here is CASSSDRGRYGYTF. CDR3 DNA: TGTGCCAGCAGCTCGGACAGGGGAAGGTATGGCTACACCTTC.